One sample yielded the 26 T cell receptor beta chains listed below, sequenced in a study of neoadjuvant anti-PD-1 for oral cavity cancer. This sample's time point: after neoadjuvant nivolumab, at surgical resection. Sequenced by immunoSEQ multiplex PCR; TCRdb stores in-frame clones only, minus some. The sample contains about 5,800 clones, 50% to 65% of which appear only once. Sample: tumor tissue, taken after nivolumab (anti-PD-1) treatment. These receptors originate from a person aged 35-80 years with oral cavity squamous cell carcinoma.

The rearrangement links TRBV7-9 to TRBJ1-1; D not resolved. Deletions cut 3 bases from V and 0 bases from J, with 14 bases between. The CDR3 consists of 16 residues. CDR1 is SEHNR and CDR2 is FQNEAQ in the germline V gene (reference sequence). In DNA, the CDR3 is TGTGCCAGCAGCTTCAAGAGACCAAACTTGAACACTGAAGCTTTCTTT. It specifies CASSFKRPNLNTEAFF.

A few counts support this clone. The gene calls are TRBV19 and TRBJ1-2, with D hard to call. Per germline, CDR1 LNHDA and CDR2 SQIVND (reference sequence). Trimming pared 7 bases from V and 0 bases from J, leaving 9 bases between. The CDR3 is 13 amino acids. The CDR3 sequence: CASNPASNYGYTF. In nucleotides, the CDR3 is TGTGCCAGTAACCCGGCTTCTAACTATGGCTACACCTTC.

CDR3 in amino acids: CASSGQGYEQYF. CDR3 nucleotides: TGCGCCAGCAGTGGACAGGGATACGAGCAGTACTTC. V is TRBV10-2 and J is TRBJ2-7, with 7 bases matching TRBD1. The CDR3 runs to 12 residues. V gave up 4 bases and J gave up 4 bases; unmatched junction bases: 1. Germline values: CDR1 WSHSY, CDR2 SAAADI.

This chain links TRBV20-1 with TRBJ2-1; D gene unclear. The V gene's germline CDR1 is DFQATT and CDR2 SNEGSKA (reference sequence). The V end was cut by 1 base, the J end by 6 bases, with 4 bases between. The CDR3 is made up of 11 amino acids. The CDR3 reads CSARAANEQFF. The CDR3 DNA reads TGCAGTGCTAGAGCCGCCAATGAGCAGTTCTTC.

This clone showed up just a few times. The J gene is TRBJ1-1, the V gene TRBV5-6; D is unclear. The CDR3 runs to 14 residues. In germline, CDR1 is SGHDT, CDR2 YYEEEE. V dropped 4 bases and J dropped 0 bases, with 10 bases sitting between them. CDR3 in DNA: TGTGCCAGCAGCCGAAGGGCTATGAACACTGAAGCTTTCTTT. Residues: CASSRRAMNTEAFF.

This clone was counted only a few times. This rearrangement joins TRBV7-2 to TRBJ1-2; 7 bases match TRBD1. Looked up from germline, CDR1 is SGHTA and CDR2 is FQGNSA. This CDR3 comprises 15 residues. Trimming at V came to 1 base and at J to 3 bases, leaving 5 bases not matched to a gene. CDR3 amino acids: CASSLDKGGHYGYTF. The CDR3 coding sequence is TGTGCCAGCAGCTTAGATAAAGGGGGCCACTATGGCTACACCTTC.

This clone was picked up a small number of times. This sequence joins TRBV7-6 and TRBJ2-2; 12 bases are shared with TRBD1. The CDR3 consists of 17 residues. Germline assignment: CDR1 SGHVS and CDR2 FNYEAQ. V lost 5 bases, J lost 6 bases, and 10 bases stayed unmatched. CDR3 protein: CASSRIGTGGESGELFF. The DNA for the CDR3 is TGTGCCAGCAGCCGGATTGGGACAGGGGGCGAGTCCGGGGAGCTGTTTTTT. Supplemented by reference TRBV7-6 and TRBJ2-2, the full variable domain reads GAGVSQSPRYKVTKRGQDVALRCDPISGHVSLYWYRQALGQGPEFLTYFNYEAQQDKSGLPNDRFSAERPEGSISTLTIQRTEQRDSAMYRCASSRIGTGGESGELFFGEGSRLTVL.

This clone was seen a handful of times. V and J are TRBV5-4 and TRBJ1-2, with 9 positions matching TRBD1. CDR3 size: 14 residues. Germline-derived CDR1 and CDR2 are SGHNT and YYREEE (reference sequence). J gave up 5 bases and V 4 bases, and 6 bases lay outside the gene matches. The CDR3 region has the DNA TGTGCCAGCAGCCACCGGACAGGGGCTTATGGCTACACCTTC. It translates to CASSHRTGAYGYTF.

DNA for the CDR3: TGCGCCAGCAGCTTGGATCGTTACCTTTACGAGCAGTACTTC. Translating gives CASSLDRYLYEQYF. The V call is TRBV5-1, the J call TRBJ2-7; D gene uncertain. The CDR3 length is 14 residues. CDR1 and CDR2 from the germline V gene are SGHRS and YFSETQ. The V end lost 0 bases, the J end lost 4 bases, and 11 bases lay between the germline ends.

The chain has TRBV19 and TRBJ1-1; 11 bases match TRBD1. From germline, CDR1 is LNHDA and CDR2 SQIVND (reference sequence). The CDR3 extends over 16 amino acids. V was pared by 4 bases and J by 5 bases, with 9 bases of the junction left unmatched. This chain's CDR3 is CASSTRKGTGGTEAFF. The CDR3 DNA reads TGTGCCAGTAGTACGAGAAAAGGGACAGGGGGAACTGAAGCTTTCTTT.

The gene calls are TRBV19 and TRBJ2-1; TRBD2 agrees at 11 bases. Unmatched junction bases numbered 13, after V lost 5 bases and J lost 1 base. CDR3 length: 19 residues. Germline-derived CDR1 and CDR2 are LNHDA and SQIVND (reference sequence). CDR3 in amino acids: CASSLQITGTSGSYNEQFF. The CDR3 DNA reads TGTGCCAGTAGTCTCCAGATCACCGGGACTAGCGGTTCCTACAATGAGCAGTTCTTC.

This clone was found a few times. For the CDR3, the DNA is TGTGCCAGCAGCTTCGCGGGGACAGAAGCTTTCTTT. This translates into CASSFAGTEAFF. The V gene is TRBV11-2, the J gene TRBJ1-1, with D tentatively TRBD1 (6 bases). This CDR3 is 12 amino acids long. V lost 3 bases, J lost 8 bases, and 10 bases lay in between. Germline V gene lookup returns CDR1 SGHAT and CDR2 FQNNGV.

J is TRBJ1-1 and V is TRBV28, with 9 bases matching TRBD1. Germline assignment: CDR1 MDHEN and CDR2 SYDVKM. This CDR3 contains 15 residues. Trimming removed 5 bases from V and 8 bases from J; junction bases left unmatched: 12. CDR3 loop: CASSPLGQGLYEAFF. The CDR3 DNA reads as TGTGCCAGCAGTCCCTTAGGACAGGGGCTTTACGAAGCTTTCTTT.

This chain links TRBV18 with TRBJ1-3; D is uncertain. V was trimmed by 3 bases and J by 4 bases, leaving 13 bases between them. Germline V gene sequence: CDR1 KGHSH, CDR2 LQKENI. The CDR3 has 15 amino acids. Here the CDR3 reads CASSPVQSSGNTIYF. The CDR3, as DNA: TGTGCCAGCTCACCCGTTCAGTCGTCCGGAAACACCATATATTTT. The full variable domain, completed using reference TRBV18 and TRBJ1-3, is NAGVMQNPRHLVRRRGQEARLRCSPMKGHSHVYWYRQLPEEGLKFMVYLQKENIIDESGMPKERFSAEFPKEGPSILRIQQVVRGDSAAYFCASSPVQSSGNTIYFGEGSWLTVV.

CDR3 residues: CASSPFGRTTWNEQFF. The DNA of the CDR3 is TGCGCCAGCAGCCCCTTCGGGAGGACGACTTGGAATGAGCAGTTCTTC. The chain is built from TRBV4-1 and TRBJ2-1; 7 bases match TRBD2. Germline lookup yields CDR1 MGHRA and CDR2 YSYEKL. Trimming removed 4 bases from V and 7 bases from J; junction bases left unmatched: 13. The CDR3 is made up of 16 amino acids.

The rearrangement joins TRBV9 to TRBJ2-1; TRBD2 agrees at 10 bases. V gave up 0 bases and J gave up 10 bases; unmatched junction bases: 7. CDR1 and CDR2 from the germline V gene are SGDLS and YYNGEE. This CDR3 has 15 amino acids. The CDR3 DNA reads TGTGCCAGCAGCGTAGCGAGCGGGAGGGCCGGCGAGCAGTTCTTC. It codes for CASSVASGRAGEQFF.

This clone has a single count. J is TRBJ2-5 and V is TRBV9, with 8 nucleotides matching TRBD2. Per the germline V gene, CDR1 is SGDLS and CDR2 is YYNGEE. This CDR3 is built from 15 residues. The V segment lost 1 base and the J segment 2 bases; nucleotides outside the gene matches: 4. The CDR3 nucleotides read TGTGCCAGCAGCGTAAGACTAGCGCCTCAAGAGACCCAGTACTTC. This codes for CASSVRLAPQETQYF.

This chain joins TRBV2 and TRBJ1-6; TRBD1 might be the D (6 bases). Looked up from germline, CDR1 is SNHLY and CDR2 is FYNNEI. The length of the CDR3 is 13 residues. V was clipped by 11 bases and J by 6 bases, with 14 bases between them. Written as DNA, the CDR3 is TGTGCCTCCCGAGAAGGGGGTAATTCACCCCTCCACTTT. Translated: CASREGGNSPLHF.

This sequence joins TRBV5-1 and TRBJ2-3, with TRBD2 matching 7 bases. V was clipped by 0 bases and J by 4 bases; unmatched bases: 5. Germline CDR1 SGHRS, CDR2 YFSETQ. This CDR3 has 15 amino acids. The chain's CDR3 is CASSLEPSGADTQYF. For the CDR3, the DNA is TGCGCCAGCAGCTTGGAGCCTAGCGGCGCAGATACGCAGTATTTT.

The chain is built from TRBV7-2 and TRBJ1-5; no definite D call. With 5 bases removed from V and 3 bases from J, the gap between germline ends came to 8 bases. The CDR3 extends over 13 amino acids. Per the germline V gene, CDR1 is SGHTA and CDR2 is FQGNSA. The CDR3 nucleotides read TGTGCCAGCAGCCGTTACTTCAATCAGCCCCAGCATTTT. It specifies CASSRYFNQPQHF.

Written as DNA, the CDR3 is TGTGCCAGCAGTTTCTTGACTAGCGGTAGCACAGATACGCAGTATTTT. This translates into CASSFLTSGSTDTQYF. V is TRBV6-5 and J is TRBJ2-3, with 9 bases fitting TRBD2. Germline assignment: CDR1 MNHEY and CDR2 SVGAGI. The CDR3 runs to 16 residues. With V trimmed by 4 bases and J by 0 bases, 5 bases remained unmatched.

The V and J genes are TRBV5-4 and TRBJ1-2; the match to TRBD1 covers 9 bases. The CDR3 runs to 14 residues. The V gene end was trimmed by 2 bases and the J gene end by 5 bases; junction bases not matched to a gene: 4. The germline gives CDR1 SGHNT, CDR2 YYREEE (reference sequence). DNA of the CDR3: TGTGCCAGCAGCTTTGGGGACAGGGATTATGGCTACACCTTC. It specifies CASSFGDRDYGYTF.

This clone was detected only a few times. The chain carries TRBV25-1 and TRBJ1-1; D perhaps matches TRBD1 (5 bases). The germline gives CDR1 MGHDK, CDR2 SYGVNS. Between the trimmed V and J ends, which lost 4 bases and 1 base, there was a span of 10 bases. The CDR3 is 14 residues long. In nucleotides, the CDR3 is TGTGCCAGCAGTGGCCCAGGGAGGAACACTGAAGCTTTCTTT. Translated: CASSGPGRNTEAFF.

The chain recombines TRBV6-1 with TRBJ1-3; D possibly corresponds to TRBD1 (6 bases). With 5 bases removed from V and 0 bases from J, the gap between germline ends came to 11 bases. Germline-derived CDR1 and CDR2 are MNHNS and SASEGT. The CDR3 runs 15 residues. In DNA, the CDR3 is TGTGCCAGCAGTCGACAGGTCAACTCTGGAAACACCATATATTTT. It is translated as CASSRQVNSGNTIYF.

V and J are TRBV2 and TRBJ1-4; D remains unclear. This CDR3 spans 13 amino acids. The germline CDR1 and CDR2 sequences are SNHLY and FYNNEI. Trimming stripped 3 bases from V and 8 bases from J, with 10 bases between. As DNA, the CDR3 is TGTGCCAGCAGTGACAGGCTGCGAGAAAAACTGTTTTTT. As protein: CASSDRLREKLFF. The full variable domain, its missing parts supplied by reference TRBV2 and TRBJ1-4, is EPEVTQTPSHQVTQMGQEVILRCVPISNHLYFYWYRQILGQKVEFLVSFYNNEISEKSEIFDDQFSVERPDGSNFTLKIRSTKLEDSAMYFCASSDRLREKLFFGSGTQLSVL.

This clone was seen more than once but under ten times. V gene TRBV19 combines with J gene TRBJ2-2; D perhaps matches TRBD2 (6 bases). The CDR3 spans 15 residues. V gave up 9 bases and J gave up 1 base, with 15 bases separating them. Germline CDR1 reads LNHDA; CDR2 reads SQIVND (reference sequence). Written as DNA, the CDR3 is TGTGCCAGCAAACCGGGACTGGTGAACACCGGGGAGCTGTTTTTT. Translation: CASKPGLVNTGELFF.